One sample yielded the 10 T cell receptor beta chains listed below, sequenced in a study of cytomegalovirus exposure and HLA in healthy donors. 13 Jbeta primers and 60 Vbeta primers were used for the PCR. The data were produced by immunoSEQ multiplex PCR, yet TCRdb's version contains in-frame clones alone and is incomplete. Of about 190,000 clones listed, less than 90% are singletons. Sequencing used PBMCs. The receptor set was obtained from a boy aged 10-17 years in good health and CMV-seronegative.

The chain's CDR3 is CSVDPRLNTEAFF. CDR3 nucleotides: TGCAGCGTTGACCCCAGATTGAACACTGAAGCTTTCTTT. V gene TRBV29-1 combines with J gene TRBJ1-1, with unresolved D. The V end was cut by 3 bases, the J end by 0 bases, with 8 bases between. Germline assignment: CDR1 SQVTM and CDR2 ANQGSEA. This CDR3 spans 13 amino acids. The complete variable domain, with remaining parts taken from reference TRBV29-1 and TRBJ1-1, reads SAVISQKPSRDICQRGTSLTIQCQVDSQVTMMFWYRQQPGQSLTLIATANQGSEATYESGFVIDKFPISRPNLTFSTLTVSNMSPEDSSIYLCSVDPRLNTEAFFGQGTRLTVV.

V usage is TRBV10-2 and J usage is TRBJ1-1, with D possibly matching TRBD1 (5 bases). V shed 2 bases and J shed 12 bases, with 16 bases lying between them. CDR1 is WSHSY and CDR2 is SAAADI in the germline V gene. CDR3 length: 13 residues. CDR3 bases: TGCGCCAGCAGTGAGAACGGGCGGGGCGGCTCTTTCTTT. Residues: CASSENGRGGSFF.

The genes are TRBV11-3 and TRBJ2-3; D is perhaps TRBD2 (5 bases). V was trimmed by 5 bases and J by 2 bases, leaving 14 bases between them. Per the germline V gene, CDR1 is SGHNT and CDR2 is YENEEA. The CDR3 extends over 15 amino acids. The CDR3 sequence is CASSLGDYYTDTQYF. In DNA form, the CDR3 reads TGTGCCAGCAGCCTGGGAGACTACTACACAGATACGCAGTATTTT. Variable domain in full (rest from reference TRBV11-3 and TRBJ2-3): EAGVVQSPRYKIIEKKQPVAFWCNPISGHNTLYWYLQNLGQGPELLIRYENEEAVDDSQLPKDRFSAERLKGVDSTLKIQPAELGDSAVYLCASSLGDYYTDTQYFGPGTRLTVL.

This sequence joins TRBV2 and TRBJ2-6, with D possibly matching TRBD2 (5 bases). CDR3 size: 15 residues. Germline lookup yields CDR1 SNHLY and CDR2 FYNNEI. V gave up 11 bases and J gave up 0 bases, with 14 bases separating them. CDR3 amino acids: CAVRKRDSGANVLTF. CDR3 bases: TGTGCCGTCAGAAAACGGGACTCTGGGGCCAACGTCCTGACTTTC.

This clone was seen only once. The V gene is TRBV4-3, the J gene TRBJ2-3; 12 positions agree with TRBD2. This CDR3 has 19 residues. V gave up 1 base and J gave up 0 bases; unmatched junction bases: 8. Germline V gene lookup returns CDR1 LGHNA and CDR2 YSLEER. CDR3 nucleotide sequence: TGCGCCAGCAGCCAAGCTCTAGCGGGGGGGCGATGGAGCACAGATACGCAGTATTTT. Translating it yields CASSQALAGGRWSTDTQYF.

This clone was found a few times. The V gene is TRBV9, the J gene TRBJ1-4; no clear D. This CDR3 contains 15 residues. With 0 bases removed from V and 4 bases from J, the gap between germline ends came to 10 bases. Germline lookup yields CDR1 SGDLS and CDR2 YYNGEE. In nucleotides, the CDR3 is TGTGCCAGCAGCGTAGGTACACAGATTAATGAAAAACTGTTTTTT. Its translation is CASSVGTQINEKLFF.

The gene calls are TRBV7-2 and TRBJ1-2; TRBD1 matches at 7 bases. After removal of 5 bases from V and 7 bases from J, the junction contained 7 bases not matched to a gene. The CDR3 loop spans 13 amino acids. Germline V lookup: CDR1 SGHTA, CDR2 FQGNSA. CDR3 residues: CASSRQGDFGYTF. The CDR3 DNA follows: TGTGCCAGCAGCCGACAGGGAGATTTTGGCTACACCTTC. Together with reference TRBV7-2 and TRBJ1-2, the CDR3 gives the full variable domain: GAGVSQSPSNKVTEKGKDVELRCDPISGHTALYWYRQSLGQGLEFLIYFQGNSAPDKSGLPSDRFSAERTGGSVSTLTIQRTQQEDSAVYLCASSRQGDFGYTFGSGTRLTVV.

The rearrangement uses TRBV7-3 and TRBJ2-1; D is perhaps TRBD1 (6 bases). This CDR3 is built from 13 residues. Germline CDR1 reads SGHTA; CDR2 reads FQGTGA. Trimming pared 5 bases from V and 5 bases from J, leaving 10 bases between. CDR3: CASSLRGDNEQFF. Here the CDR3 DNA reads TGTGCCAGCAGCCTCAGGGGCGACAATGAGCAGTTCTTC. The entire variable domain, with the rest obtained from reference TRBV7-3 and TRBJ2-1, is as follows: GAGVSQTPSNKVTEKGKYVELRCDPISGHTALYWYRQSLGQGPEFLIYFQGTGAADDSGLPNDRFFAVRPEGSVSTLKIQRTERGDSAVYLCASSLRGDNEQFFGPGTRLTVL.

This chain connects TRBV2 to TRBJ1-1; D ambiguous. V lost 8 bases to trimming and J lost 5 bases, with 12 bases between them. The germline CDR1 and CDR2 sequences are SNHLY and FYNNEI. CDR3 length equals 12 residues. The CDR3 here is CASGETGTEAFF. CDR3 in DNA: TGTGCCAGCGGCGAGACTGGGACTGAAGCTTTCTTT.

This clone appeared once. The rearrangement links TRBV28 to TRBJ2-7; no definite D call. V lost 3 bases to trimming and J lost 3 bases, with 6 bases between them. The CDR3 extends over 12 amino acids. Germline CDR1 and CDR2: MDHEN and SYDVKM. CDR3 amino acids: CASSFSFYEQYF. In DNA form, the CDR3 reads TGTGCCAGCAGTTTTTCTTTCTACGAGCAGTACTTC.